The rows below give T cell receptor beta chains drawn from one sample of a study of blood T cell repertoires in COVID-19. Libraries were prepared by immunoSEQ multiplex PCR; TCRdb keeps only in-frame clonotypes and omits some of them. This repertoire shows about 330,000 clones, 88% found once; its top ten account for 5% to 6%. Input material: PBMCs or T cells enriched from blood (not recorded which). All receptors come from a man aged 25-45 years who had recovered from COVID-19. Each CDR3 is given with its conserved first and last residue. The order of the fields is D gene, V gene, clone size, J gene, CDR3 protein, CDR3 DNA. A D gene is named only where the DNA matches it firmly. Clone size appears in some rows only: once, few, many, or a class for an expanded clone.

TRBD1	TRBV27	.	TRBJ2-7	CASSRTGNEQYF	TGTGCCAGCAGCCGGACAGGGAACGAGCAGTACTTC
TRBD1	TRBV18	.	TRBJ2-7	CASSPDRGRSYEQYF	TGTGCCAGCTCCCCAGACAGGGGACGCTCCTACGAGCAGTACTTC
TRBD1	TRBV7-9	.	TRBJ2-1	CATSGTGDYNEQFF	TGTGCTACTTCCGGGACAGGCGACTACAATGAGCAGTTCTTC
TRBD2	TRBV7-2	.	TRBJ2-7	CASSPGGLAGSGQYF	TGTGCCAGCAGCCCCGGAGGGCTAGCGGGGTCGGGGCAGTACTTC
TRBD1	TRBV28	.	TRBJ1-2	CASSLIVETGYNGYTF	TGTGCCAGCAGTTTAATCGTTGAGACAGGGTATAATGGCTACACCTTC
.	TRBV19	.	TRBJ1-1	CASSPRDKNTEAFF	TGTGCCAGTAGTCCTCGGGACAAGAACACTGAAGCTTTCTTT
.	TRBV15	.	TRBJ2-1	CATSRDRQSSYNEQFF	TGTGCCACCAGCAGAGATCGACAGAGCTCCTACAATGAGCAGTTCTTC
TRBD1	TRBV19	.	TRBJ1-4	CASNFPGQGPNEKLFF	TGTGCCAGTAATTTCCCGGGACAGGGACCTAATGAAAAACTGTTTTTT
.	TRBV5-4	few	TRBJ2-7	CASSLDLYEQYF	TGTGCCAGCAGCTTGGATCTCTACGAGCAGTACTTC
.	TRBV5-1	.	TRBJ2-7	CASTADTYASEQYF	TGCGCCAGCACCGCGGACACGTACGCCTCCGAGCAGTACTTC
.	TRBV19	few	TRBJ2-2	CASSISTTNTGELFF	TGTGCCAGTAGTATATCCACGACTAACACCGGGGAGCTGTTTTTT
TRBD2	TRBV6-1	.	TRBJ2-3	CASSERGATDTQYF	TGTGCCAGCAGTGAGCGGGGGGCAACAGATACGCAGTATTTT
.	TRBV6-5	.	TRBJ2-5	CASGEVLKETQYF	TGTGCCAGCGGGGAGGTCTTGAAAGAGACCCAGTACTTC
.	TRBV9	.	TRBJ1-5	CASSVARVAGFFGNNQPQHF	TGTGCCAGCAGCGTAGCTCGGGTTGCCGGATTTTTTGGAAACAATCAGCCCCAGCATTTT
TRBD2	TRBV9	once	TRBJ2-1	CASSAGTSEINEQFF	TGTGCCAGCAGCGCCGGGACTAGCGAGATCAATGAGCAGTTCTTC
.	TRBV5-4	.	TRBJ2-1	CASSLEAVAYNEQFF	TGTGCCAGCAGCTTGGAAGCGGTAGCCTACAATGAGCAGTTCTTC